The 7 T cell receptor beta chains presented below share a single source sample, sequenced in a study of siplizumab effects on memory and regulatory T cells (dated by TCRdb to between 2017 and 2020). Mixed lymphocyte reaction cells were cocultured at 37°C for more than five days. The protocol used for the library was the immunoSEQ multiplex PCR assay. Sourced from immuneACCESS, this table was stored by TCRdb with only in-frame sequences that have V and J called. A share of the clones is absent; for the studies checked, an unresolved V gene accounts for under half, and the remainder has no known explanation. The sample includes 9,500 or so clones, with roughly two fifths observed a single time. In total, the top ten clones hold around a tenth of the sample. Their recognized antigens are unknown. The sequencing input was CFSE-low (dividing) CD8+ T cells sorted from an allogeneic mixed lymphocyte reaction. These receptors originate from a human donor in good health; the cells came from an allogeneic mixed lymphocyte reaction.

In its sample, this clone ranks as medium-sized. DNA for the CDR3: TGTGCCAGCAGCCAAGGAATAGAGGGGTCCTCCTACGAGCAGTACTTC. Translated: CASSQGIEGSSYEQYF. V gene TRBV7-7 combines with J gene TRBJ2-7, with D tentatively TRBD1 or TRBD2 (5 bases each). Deletions cut 5 bases from V and 0 bases from J, with 17 bases between. CDR1 and CDR2 from the germline V gene are SSHAT and FNYEAQ (reference sequence). There are 16 residues in the CDR3. Using reference TRBV7-7 and TRBJ2-7 for the parts outside the CDR3, the full variable domain is GAGVSQSPRYKVTKRGQDVTLRCDPISSHATLYWYQQALGQGPEFLTYFNYEAQPDKSGLPSDRFSAERPEGSISTLTIQRTEQRDSAMYRCASSQGIEGSSYEQYFGPGTRLTVT.

The chain is built from TRBV6-5 and TRBJ1-2; D unresolved. Germline loops: CDR1 MNHEY, CDR2 SVGAGI. The CDR3 spans 14 residues. Trimming took off 6 bases at V and 6 bases at J, with 17 bases between the two ends. For the CDR3, the DNA is TGTGCCAGCAGCCTATTATCGGATCGTAATGGCTACACCTTC. It is translated as CASSLLSDRNGYTF.

This rearrangement joins TRBV5-1 to TRBJ2-7; TRBD1 is a possible D gene (6 bases). The CDR3 has 13 residues. The V gene's germline CDR1 is SGHRS and CDR2 YFSETQ. Trimming left V 3 bases short and J 4 bases short, with 11 bases between. The chain's CDR3 is CASSSGTPYEQYF. The CDR3 DNA reads as TGCGCCAGCAGCTCCGGGACACCTTACGAGCAGTACTTC.

The rearrangement uses TRBV4-1 and TRBJ2-7; the D is unclear. CDR3 size: 11 residues. The V end lost 0 bases, the J end lost 6 bases, and 3 bases lay between the germline ends. In germline, CDR1 is MGHRA, CDR2 YSYEKL. The DNA for the CDR3 is TGCGCCAGCAGCCAAGATTTCGAGCAGTACTTC. Its translation is CASSQDFEQYF.

This chain uses TRBV12-5 with TRBJ2-1; unclear D gene. The length of the CDR3 is 15 residues. V shed 5 bases and J shed 0 bases, with 11 bases lying between them. The germline CDR1 and CDR2 sequences are LGHNT and FRNRAP. CDR3 nucleotides: TGTGCTAGTGGTACCCTCGGACGCTCCTACAATGAGCAGTTCTTC. Encoded protein: CASGTLGRSYNEQFF.

The V call is TRBV19, the J call TRBJ2-7, with D possibly called TRBD1 or TRBD2 (5 bases each). The CDR3 contains 14 residues. Germline CDR1 and CDR2: LNHDA and SQIVND (reference sequence). Between the trimmed V and J ends, which lost 1 base and 1 base, there was a span of 8 bases. CDR3 DNA sequence: TGTGCCAGTAGTATAGTATGGGGGTCCTACGAGCAGTACTTC. As protein: CASSIVWGSYEQYF.

This chain links TRBV5-5 with TRBJ1-3; weak D call: TRBD1 (5 bases). This CDR3 is 14 amino acids long. V was cut by 3 bases and J by 8 bases, with 15 bases left in between. CDR1 is SGHKS and CDR2 is YYEKEE in the germline V gene (reference sequence). CDR3 region: CASSSRGPRDTIYF. The CDR3 DNA reads as TGTGCCAGCAGCTCCCGGGGCCCCCGGGACACCATATATTTT. The variable domain in full, completed from reference TRBV5-5 and TRBJ1-3, reads DAGVTQSPTHLIKTRGQQVTLRCSPISGHKSVSWYQQVLGQGPQFIFQYYEKEERGRGNFPDRFSARQFPNYSSELNVNALLLGDSALYLCASSSRGPRDTIYFGEGSWLTVV.